This TCR beta chain was sequenced in a study of T cells in Graves' hyperthyroidism and ophthalmopathy. The germline CDR1 and CDR2 sequences are MGHRA and YSYEKL. Trimming took off 0 bases at V and 7 bases at J, with 12 bases between the two ends. The CDR3 contains 15 residues. Amplified TCR beta CDR3 regions derived from RNA transcripts. The TCR CDR3 was amplified in a first-round RT-PCR using the HTBI primer set. From the multiplex PCR reads, TCRdb called clonotypes with MiXCR, one entry per CDR3 protein. The data show around 350,000 distinct CDR3 sequences, roughly 15% seen once. Findings of the study overall: Most clonotypes expanded in thyroid above 0.001 were likewise present in blood. Prediction of ophthalmopathy progression came a median roughly 6.6 months pre-onset.

On this clonotype itself: What it binds is unknown.

Sequences were obtained from blood. This sequence originates from a woman aged 60 to 75 with Graves' ophthalmopathy. The rearrangement links TRBV4-1 to TRBJ1-4; D might be TRBD1 (5 bases). In DNA form, the CDR3 reads TGCGCCAGCAGCCAAGATTCAGGGAGGACTGAAAAACTGTTTTTT. Amino acid sequence: CASSQDSGRTEKLFF.